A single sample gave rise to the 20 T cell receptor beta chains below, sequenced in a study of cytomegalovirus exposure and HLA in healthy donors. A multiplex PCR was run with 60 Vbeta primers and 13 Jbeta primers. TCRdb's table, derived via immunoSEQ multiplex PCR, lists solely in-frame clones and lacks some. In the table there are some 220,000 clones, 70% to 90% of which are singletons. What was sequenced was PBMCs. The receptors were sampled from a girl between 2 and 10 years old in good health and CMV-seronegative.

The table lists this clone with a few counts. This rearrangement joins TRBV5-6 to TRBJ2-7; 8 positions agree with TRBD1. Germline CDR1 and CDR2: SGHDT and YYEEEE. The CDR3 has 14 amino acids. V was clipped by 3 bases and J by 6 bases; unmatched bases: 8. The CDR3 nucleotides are TGTGCCAGCAGCTCTAACGGACAGGGAGTCGAGCAGTACTTC. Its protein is CASSSNGQGVEQYF. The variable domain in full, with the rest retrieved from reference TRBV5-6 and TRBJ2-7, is DAGVTQSPTHLIKTRGQQVTLRCSPKSGHDTVSWYQQALGQGPQFIFQYYEEEERQRGNFPDRFSGHQFPNYSSELNVNALLLGDSALYLCASSSNGQGVEQYFGPGTRLTVT.

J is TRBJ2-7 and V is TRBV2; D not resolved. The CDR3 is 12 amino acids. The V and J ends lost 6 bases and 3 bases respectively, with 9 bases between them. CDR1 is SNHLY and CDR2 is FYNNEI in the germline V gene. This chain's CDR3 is CASSGDSYEQYF. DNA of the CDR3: TGTGCCAGCAGCGGTGATAGCTACGAGCAGTACTTC.

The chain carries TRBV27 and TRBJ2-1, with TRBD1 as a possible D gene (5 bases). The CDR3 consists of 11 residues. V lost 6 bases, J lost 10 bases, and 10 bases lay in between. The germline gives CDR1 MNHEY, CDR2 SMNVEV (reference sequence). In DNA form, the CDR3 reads TGTGCCAGCAGCTACGACAGAGAGCAGTTCTTC. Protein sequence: CASSYDREQFF.

The CDR3 nucleotides read TGTGCCAGCAGTACACGACAGGGAGTCTACGAGCAGTACTTC. It specifies CASSTRQGVYEQYF. V usage is TRBV27 and J usage is TRBJ2-7; 7 positions match TRBD1. The germline gives CDR1 MNHEY, CDR2 SMNVEV (reference sequence). Losses at the gene ends were 5 bases for V and 3 bases for J; bases not matched to a gene: 7. The CDR3 totals 14 residues.

CDR3 coding DNA: TGTGCCAGCAGCCTCCAGGGGGGAAGCACTGAAGCTTTCTTT. This sequence encodes CASSLQGGSTEAFF. J is TRBJ1-1 and V is TRBV11-2; 7 positions match TRBD1. Germline CDR1 is SGHAT and CDR2 is FQNNGV. Losses at the gene ends were 5 bases for V and 4 bases for J; bases not matched to a gene: 7. There are 14 residues in the CDR3.

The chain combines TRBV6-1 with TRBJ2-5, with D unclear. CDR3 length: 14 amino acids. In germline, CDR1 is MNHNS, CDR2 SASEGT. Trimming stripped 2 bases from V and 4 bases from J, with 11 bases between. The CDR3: CASSELSGLETQYF. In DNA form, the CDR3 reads TGTGCCAGCAGTGAATTGTCCGGGTTAGAGACCCAGTACTTC.

The CDR3 bases are TGTGCCAGCAGCCAAGTTCGTTCACCCTACGAGCAGTACTTC. This gives the protein CASSQVRSPYEQYF. The rearrangement links TRBV7-8 to TRBJ2-5; no firm D call. Gene TRBJ2-7 matches the end of the DNA better, so the J call may be wrong. This CDR3 is built from 14 residues. Looked up from germline, CDR1 is SGHVS and CDR2 is FQNEAQ.

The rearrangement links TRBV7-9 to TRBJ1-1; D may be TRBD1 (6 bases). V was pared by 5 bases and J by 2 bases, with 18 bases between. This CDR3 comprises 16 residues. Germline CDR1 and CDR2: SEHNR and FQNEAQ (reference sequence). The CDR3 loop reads CASSPRAGTINTEAFF. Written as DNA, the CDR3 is TGTGCCAGCAGCCCAAGGGCCGGGACAATTAACACTGAAGCTTTCTTT.

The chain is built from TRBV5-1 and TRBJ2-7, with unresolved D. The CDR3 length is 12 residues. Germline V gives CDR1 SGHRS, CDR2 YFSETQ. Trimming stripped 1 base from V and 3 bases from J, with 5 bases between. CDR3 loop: CASSLSGYEQYF. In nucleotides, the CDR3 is TGCGCCAGCAGCTTGTCGGGCTACGAGCAGTACTTC.

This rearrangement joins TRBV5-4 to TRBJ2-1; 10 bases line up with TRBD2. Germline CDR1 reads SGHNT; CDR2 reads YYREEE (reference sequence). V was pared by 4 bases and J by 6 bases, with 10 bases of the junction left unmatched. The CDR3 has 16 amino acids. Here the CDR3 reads CASSPIAGGRGNEQFF. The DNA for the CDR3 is TGTGCCAGCAGCCCCATAGCGGGAGGACGGGGCAATGAGCAGTTCTTC.

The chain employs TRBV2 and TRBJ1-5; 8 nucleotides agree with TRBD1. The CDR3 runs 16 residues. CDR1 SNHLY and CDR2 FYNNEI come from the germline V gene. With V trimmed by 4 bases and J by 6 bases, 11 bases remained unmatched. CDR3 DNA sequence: TGTGCCAGCAGTGGAGGGTTTCAGGGGGCCAGTCAGCCCCAGCATTTT. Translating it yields CASSGGFQGASQPQHF.

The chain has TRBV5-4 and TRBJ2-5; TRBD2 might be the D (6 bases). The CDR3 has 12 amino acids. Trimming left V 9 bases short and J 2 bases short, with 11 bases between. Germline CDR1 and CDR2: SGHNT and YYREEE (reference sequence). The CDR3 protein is CATGGLQETQYF. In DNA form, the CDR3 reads TGTGCCACCGGGGGATTACAAGAGACCCAGTACTTC.

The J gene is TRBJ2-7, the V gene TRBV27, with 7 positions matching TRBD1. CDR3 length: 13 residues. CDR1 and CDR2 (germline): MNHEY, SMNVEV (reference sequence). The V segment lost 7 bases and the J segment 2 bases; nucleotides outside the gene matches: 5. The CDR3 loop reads CASKTGAAYEQYF. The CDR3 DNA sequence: TGTGCCAGCAAAACAGGGGCCGCCTACGAGCAGTACTTC.

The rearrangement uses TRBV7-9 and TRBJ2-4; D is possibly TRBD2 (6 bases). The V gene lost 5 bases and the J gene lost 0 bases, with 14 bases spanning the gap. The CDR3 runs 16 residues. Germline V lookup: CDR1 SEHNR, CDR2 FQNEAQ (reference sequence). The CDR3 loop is CASSQSPSVAKNIQYF. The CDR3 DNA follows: TGTGCCAGCAGCCAAAGTCCTAGCGTAGCCAAAAACATTCAGTACTTC.

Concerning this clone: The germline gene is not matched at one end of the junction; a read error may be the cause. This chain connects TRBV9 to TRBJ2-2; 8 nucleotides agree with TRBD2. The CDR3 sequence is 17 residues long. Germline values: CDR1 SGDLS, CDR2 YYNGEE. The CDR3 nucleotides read TGTGCCAGCAGCGTAGGTTGGAGCGGGAGTATCGCCGGGGAGCTATTTTTT. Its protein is CASSVGWSGSIAGELFF.

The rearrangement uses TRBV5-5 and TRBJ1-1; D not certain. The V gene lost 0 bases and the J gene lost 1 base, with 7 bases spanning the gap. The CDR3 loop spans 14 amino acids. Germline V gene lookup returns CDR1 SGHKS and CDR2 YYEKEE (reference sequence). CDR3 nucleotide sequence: TGTGCCAGCAGCTTGGAAGGCGGGAACACTGAAGCTTTCTTT. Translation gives CASSLEGGNTEAFF.

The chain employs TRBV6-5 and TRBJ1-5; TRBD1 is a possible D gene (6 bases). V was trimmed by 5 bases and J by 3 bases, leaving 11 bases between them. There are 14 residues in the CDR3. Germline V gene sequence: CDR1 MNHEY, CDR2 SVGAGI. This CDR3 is CASSAGQNNQPQHF. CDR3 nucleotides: TGTGCCAGCAGTGCTGGACAGAACAATCAGCCCCAGCATTTT.

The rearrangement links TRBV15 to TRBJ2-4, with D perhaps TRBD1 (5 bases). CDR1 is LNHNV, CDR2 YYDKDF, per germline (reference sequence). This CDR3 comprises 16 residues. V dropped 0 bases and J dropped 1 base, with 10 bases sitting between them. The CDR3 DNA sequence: TGTGCCACCAGCAGAGATCGTGGGGCGGCCAAAAACATTCAGTACTTC. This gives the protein CATSRDRGAAKNIQYF.

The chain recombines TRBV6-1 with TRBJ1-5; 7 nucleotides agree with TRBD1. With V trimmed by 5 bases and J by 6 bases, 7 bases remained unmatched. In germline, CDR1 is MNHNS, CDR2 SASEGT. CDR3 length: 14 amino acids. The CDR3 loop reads CASSPDRDLQPQHF. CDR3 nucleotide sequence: TGTGCCAGCAGTCCCGACAGGGATCTTCAGCCCCAGCATTTT.

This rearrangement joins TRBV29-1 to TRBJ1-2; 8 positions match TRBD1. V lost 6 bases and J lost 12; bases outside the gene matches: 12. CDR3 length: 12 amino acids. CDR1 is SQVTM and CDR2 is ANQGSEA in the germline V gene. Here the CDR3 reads CSVRTSGGADTF. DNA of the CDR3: TGCAGCGTACGGACCTCAGGGGGCGCGGACACCTTC.